Below, 6 T cell receptor beta chains from the same sample are listed, as sequenced in a study of early T cells in non-severe SARS-CoV-2 infection (dated by TCRdb to the early 2020s). The protocol used for the library was 5' RACE. The reads were generated on a NextSeq 500. The raw public data were reprocessed by TCRdb itself: fastp quality trimming at Q25, MiXCR clonotype calling, in-frame beta chains only. Each entry is one CDR3 protein sequence, shown with its most common DNA and genes. The sample table holds 50,000 or so distinct CDR3 sequences, of which 5.5% to 6.5% were seen once. About 4.3% of the sample lies in the top ten. The sample consisted of whole blood. These receptors were obtained from an adult who was a healthcare worker with PCR-confirmed SARS-CoV-2 infection or an uninfected control (not recorded which).

The chain recombines TRBV30 with TRBJ2-5; no reliable D call. The CDR3 is 12 residues long. Germline V gene data show CDR1 as GTSNPN and CDR2 as SVGIG (reference sequence). The V end lost 2 bases, the J end lost 4 bases, and 8 bases lay between the germline ends. The CDR3 loop reads CAWSPRAETQYF. CDR3 sequence (DNA): TGTGCCTGGAGTCCAAGGGCAGAGACCCAGTACTTC.

The chain couples TRBV10-3 to TRBJ1-1; D is unclear. This CDR3 region has 12 residues. Trimming removed 10 bases from V and 1 base from J, with 10 bases in between. The germline gives CDR1 ENHRY, CDR2 SYGVKD. For the CDR3, the DNA is TGTGCCACCCTAAACCCGAACACTGAAGCTTTCTTT. Its protein is CATLNPNTEAFF.

In this sample, this clonotype turned up many times. This chain joins TRBV6-5 and TRBJ1-1, with D unresolved. Trimming shortened V by 5 bases and J by 3 bases, and 10 bases separated the two germline ends. This CDR3 has 13 residues. Per the germline V gene, CDR1 is MNHEY and CDR2 is SVGAGI. In DNA form, the CDR3 reads TGTGCCAGCAGTCGATCGGGCGACACTGAAGCTTTCTTT. It encodes CASSRSGDTEAFF.

This clonotype was found many times. This rearrangement joins TRBV6-1 to TRBJ1-1, with D unclear. The CDR3 extends over 14 amino acids. CDR1 is MNHNS, CDR2 SASEGT, per germline. V was clipped by 6 bases and J by 1 base, with 12 bases between them. DNA of the CDR3: TGTGCCAGCAGAACAGATGGCGCGAACACTGAAGCTTTCTTT. Translating gives CASRTDGANTEAFF.

This clonotype was observed many times. The chain links TRBV29-1 to TRBJ2-1; D may be TRBD1 (5 bases). Germline CDR1 is SQVTM and CDR2 is ANQGSEA. The CDR3 is 16 amino acids. The V end lost 5 bases, the J end lost 2 bases, and 19 bases lay between the germline ends. Written as DNA, the CDR3 is TGCAGCGTTCGCAAACGGACAATCGTGGCCTACAATGAGCAGTTCTTC. Its protein is CSVRKRTIVAYNEQFF.

In its sample, this clonotype was seen many times. The chain links TRBV5-4 to TRBJ1-2; a possible D gene is TRBD1 (5 bases). The CDR3 extends over 11 amino acids. In germline, CDR1 is SGHNT, CDR2 YYREEE (reference sequence). Trimming shortened V by 3 bases and J by 8 bases, and 8 bases separated the two germline ends. As DNA, the CDR3 is TGTGCCAGCAGCTACAGGACCGGCTACACCTTC. It encodes CASSYRTGYTF.